The 27 T cell receptor beta chains below were found in one sample sequenced in a study of T cell responses to AZD1222 COVID-19 vaccine. Sequencing used immunoSEQ multiplex PCR; TCRdb keeps in-frame clones, though not all of them. The table records about 220,000 clones, about 93% of them present only once. Sequencing was performed on peripheral blood, taken on day 0 of MenACWY control vaccination. Receptors originate from an adult in good health.

The genes are TRBV5-1 and TRBJ2-1; TRBD2 matches 8 bases. Germline loops: CDR1 SGHRS, CDR2 YFSETQ. V lost 4 bases to trimming and J lost 7 bases; unmatched junction nucleotides: 7. The CDR3 totals 14 residues. The CDR3 here is CASSRGTRSNEQFF. The CDR3 coding sequence is TGCGCCAGCAGCCGCGGGACTAGAAGTAATGAGCAGTTCTTC.

The V call is TRBV7-8, the J call TRBJ1-6, with D perhaps matching TRBD1 (5 bases). The V gene lost 2 bases and the J gene lost 5 bases, with 10 bases spanning the gap. The length of the CDR3 is 15 residues. Germline-derived CDR1 and CDR2 are SGHVS and FQNEAQ. As DNA, the CDR3 is TGTGCCAGCAGCTTAACGGGGACGAATAATTCACCCCTCCACTTT. This gives the protein CASSLTGTNNSPLHF. Complete variable domain (other parts from reference TRBV7-8 and TRBJ1-6): GAGVSQSPRYKVAKRGQDVALRCDPISGHVSLFWYQQALGQGPEFLTYFQNEAQLDKSGLPSDRFFAERPEGSVSTLKIQRTQQEDSAVYLCASSLTGTNNSPLHFGNGTRLTVT.

As DNA, the CDR3 is TGCGCCAGCAGCCCGACAGGGGGCGGGTATAATGAGCAGTTCTTC. Its protein is CASSPTGGGYNEQFF. The rearrangement joins TRBV5-1 to TRBJ2-1; 10 positions match TRBD1. The CDR3 runs 15 residues. Germline trimming cut 4 bases from V and 7 bases from J; bases unmatched to any gene: 8. Germline V CDR1 and CDR2: SGHRS, YFSETQ.

The rearrangement joins TRBV11-2 to TRBJ2-7; 7 bases match TRBD2. V lost 0 bases, J lost 2 bases, and 4 bases stayed unmatched. CDR3 length: 15 amino acids. Germline values: CDR1 SGHAT, CDR2 FQNNGV. The CDR3 DNA follows: TGTGCCAGCAGCTTAGATTGGGGGGGGGCCTACGAGCAGTACTTC. This sequence encodes CASSLDWGGAYEQYF.

The chain recombines TRBV27 with TRBJ1-2, with D hard to call. The CDR3 runs 15 residues. Trimming took 5 bases from V and 2 from J, leaving 15 bases between them. Germline assignment: CDR1 MNHEY and CDR2 SMNVEV (reference sequence). For the CDR3, the DNA is TGTGCCAGCAGTCCCCACCGGGGTCCCAACTATGGCTACACCTTC. Translating it yields CASSPHRGPNYGYTF.

DNA for the CDR3: TGTGCCAGCAAGTCGAACACCGGGGAGCTGTTTTTT. It translates to CASKSNTGELFF. The V and J genes are TRBV7-3 and TRBJ2-2; D call uncertain. Germline CDR1 and CDR2: SGHTA and FQGTGA. V lost 7 bases and J 0 bases, leaving 3 bases between the germline ends. The length of the CDR3 is 12 residues.

The chain employs TRBV7-2 and TRBJ2-2; D unresolved. This CDR3 spans 15 amino acids. The germline V gene has CDR1 SGHTA and CDR2 FQGNSA. Trimming left V 4 bases short and J 5 bases short, with 14 bases between. Written as DNA, the CDR3 is TGTGCCAGCAGCTCGGGCTCCCGAAGGACCGGGGAGCTGTTTTTT. It encodes CASSSGSRRTGELFF. Based on the CDR3 plus reference TRBV7-2 and TRBJ2-2, the full variable domain is GAGVSQSPSNKVTEKGKDVELRCDPISGHTALYWYRQSLGQGLEFLIYFQGNSAPDKSGLPSDRFSAERTGGSVSTLTIQRTQQEDSAVYLCASSSGSRRTGELFFGEGSRLTVL.

This clone is a singleton in its sample. V usage is TRBV10-1 and J usage is TRBJ2-3; unclear D gene. CDR1 is WNHNN, CDR2 SYGVQD, per germline (reference sequence). CDR3 length equals 13 residues. Trimming cost V 6 bases and J 5 bases, with 12 bases left between them. The CDR3 DNA sequence: TGCGCCAGCAGCCATAAAGGGCAAGATACGCAGTATTTT. It encodes CASSHKGQDTQYF.

J is TRBJ2-3 and V is TRBV7-2; 10 bases line up with TRBD2. V lost 3 bases, J lost 9 bases, and 6 bases stayed unmatched. Per germline, CDR1 SGHTA and CDR2 FQGNSA. The CDR3 has 14 amino acids. CDR3 protein: CASSLGSGGVTQYF. The CDR3 nucleotides read TGTGCCAGCAGCTTGGGCAGCGGGGGGGTCACGCAGTATTTT.

This chain connects TRBV4-1 to TRBJ2-7; D perhaps matches TRBD1 (6 bases). Looked up from germline, CDR1 is MGHRA and CDR2 is YSYEKL. The CDR3 covers 18 residues. V lost 0 bases to trimming and J lost 0 bases, with 18 bases between them. The CDR3 DNA reads as TGCGCCAGCAGCCAAGATACAGGGAGAGGGACCACCTCCTACGAGCAGTACTTC. It is translated as CASSQDTGRGTTSYEQYF.

This clone was seen more than once but under ten times. The chain links TRBV15 to TRBJ1-4; possibly TRBD1 for D (5 bases). This CDR3 has 15 residues. V shed 4 bases and J shed 2 bases, with 11 bases lying between them. Germline V lookup: CDR1 LNHNV, CDR2 YYDKDF (reference sequence). CDR3 sequence (DNA): TGTGCCACCAGCAAAGGCAGGGTCACTAATGAAAAACTGTTTTTT. Translation gives CATSKGRVTNEKLFF. Full variable domain (remainder filled in from reference TRBV15 and TRBJ1-4): DAMVIQNPRYQVTQFGKPVTLSCSQTLNHNVMYWYQQKSSQAPKLLFHYYDKDFNNEADTPDNFQSRRPNTSFCFLDIRSPGLGDTAMYLCATSKGRVTNEKLFFGSGTQLSVL.

The gene calls are TRBV11-3 and TRBJ1-1, with D maybe TRBD1 (6 bases). CDR3 length: 13 residues. The germline V gene has CDR1 SGHNT and CDR2 YENEEA. Trimming pared 4 bases from V and 4 bases from J, leaving 10 bases between. The CDR3 region has the DNA TGTGCCAGCAGCTACGAGGGGGGCACTGAAGCTTTCTTT. Translating it yields CASSYEGGTEAFF.

This rearrangement joins TRBV5-4 to TRBJ1-2, with 7 bases lining up with TRBD1. This CDR3 spans 13 amino acids. Per germline, CDR1 SGHNT and CDR2 YYREEE (reference sequence). Unmatched junction bases numbered 3, after V lost 4 bases and J lost 3 bases. The CDR3 DNA reads TGTGCCAGCAGCCCTACAGGGGACTATGGCTACACCTTC. It codes for CASSPTGDYGYTF.

The J gene is TRBJ1-3, the V gene TRBV3-1 (or the pseudogene TRBV3-2); 7 nucleotides agree with TRBD1. Germline CDR1 LGHDT, CDR2 YNNKEL (reference sequence). The CDR3 totals 16 residues. Trimming took 2 bases from V and 4 from J; bases not matched to a gene: 8. The CDR3 region is CASSQPTTGTGNTIYF. Written as DNA, the CDR3 is TGTGCCAGCAGCCAACCAACGACAGGGACGGGAAACACCATATATTTT.

The chain uses TRBV15 and TRBJ1-3; D ambiguous. Germline V gene lookup returns CDR1 LNHNV and CDR2 YYDKDF (reference sequence). With 4 bases removed from V and 0 bases from J, the gap between germline ends came to 13 bases. The CDR3 consists of 16 residues. The CDR3 sequence: CATSTRTFSSGNTIYF. CDR3 DNA: TGTGCCACCAGCACCCGGACTTTTAGCTCTGGAAACACCATATATTTT.

V usage is TRBV27 and J usage is TRBJ1-5, with a possible D match to TRBD1 (6 bases). V was clipped by 5 bases and J by 5 bases, with 13 bases between them. The CDR3 length is 14 residues. Germline V CDR1 and CDR2: MNHEY, SMNVEV (reference sequence). DNA of the CDR3: TGTGCCAGCAGTCTCCAGGGGCAGGATCAGCCCCAGCATTTT. The encoded protein is CASSLQGQDQPQHF.

The chain recombines TRBV6-5 with TRBJ1-4, with D hard to call. Between the trimmed V and J ends, which lost 6 bases and 5 bases, there was a span of 10 bases. CDR1 is MNHEY and CDR2 is SVGAGI in the germline V gene. The CDR3 runs 13 residues. CDR3 in amino acids: CASSLGRNEKLFF. The CDR3 DNA is TGTGCCAGCAGCCTCGGCCGGAATGAAAAACTGTTTTTT.

This chain uses TRBV5-1 with TRBJ1-1, with unresolved D. The CDR3 runs to 13 residues. Germline V gives CDR1 SGHRS, CDR2 YFSETQ. V dropped 4 bases and J dropped 6 bases, with 13 bases sitting between them. CDR3 sequence: CASSPLADAEAFF. In DNA form, the CDR3 reads TGCGCCAGCAGCCCGCTCGCCGACGCTGAAGCTTTCTTT.

The sample holds one count of this clone. The gene calls are TRBV11-3 and TRBJ2-3; 9 bases line up with TRBD1. Germline V gene lookup returns CDR1 SGHNT and CDR2 YENEEA. After removal of 4 bases from V and 4 bases from J, the junction contained 3 bases not matched to a gene. The CDR3 covers 14 residues. The CDR3 nucleotides read TGTGCCAGCAGCTCTGGACAGGGGCCAGATACGCAGTATTTT. Translating it yields CASSSGQGPDTQYF.

A remark on this clone: The same CDR3 is also encoded by other DNA sequences in this sample. V and J are TRBV5-1 and TRBJ2-6; D is possibly TRBD1 (6 bases). The ends were cut back, 7 bases at V and 1 base at J, with 9 bases in the middle. The CDR3 has 14 amino acids. From germline, CDR1 is SGHRS and CDR2 YFSETQ. In DNA form, the CDR3 reads TGCGCCAGCTCCGACAGGTCTGGGGCCAACGTCCTGACTTTC. Amino acid sequence: CASSDRSGANVLTF.

The chain carries TRBV18 and TRBJ1-1; D is perhaps TRBD1 (6 bases). This CDR3 has 14 residues. Germline CDR1 and CDR2: KGHSH and LQKENI. Trimming pared 5 bases from V and 0 bases from J, leaving 10 bases between. The CDR3 protein is CASSEQGMNTEAFF. DNA for the CDR3: TGTGCCAGCTCAGAACAGGGCATGAACACTGAAGCTTTCTTT.

This rearrangement joins TRBV6-5 to TRBJ1-2; D unclear. Germline V gives CDR1 MNHEY, CDR2 SVGAGI. This CDR3 has 14 amino acids. Trimming removed 2 bases at V and 2 bases at J, with 9 bases between. CDR3: CASSYGPQNYGYTF. Written as DNA, the CDR3 is TGTGCCAGCAGTTACGGACCCCAGAACTATGGCTACACCTTC.

The V call is TRBV5-5, the J call TRBJ1-5, with 9 positions matching TRBD1. V lost 4 bases to trimming and J lost 4 bases; unmatched junction nucleotides: 6. Germline loops: CDR1 SGHKS, CDR2 YYEKEE (reference sequence). CDR3 size: 15 residues. CDR3 loop: CASSGVGQGNQPQHF. The DNA of the CDR3 is TGTGCCAGCAGCGGGGTCGGACAGGGGAATCAGCCCCAGCATTTT. Full variable domain (missing parts from reference TRBV5-5 and TRBJ1-5): DAGVTQSPTHLIKTRGQQVTLRCSPISGHKSVSWYQQVLGQGPQFIFQYYEKEERGRGNFPDRFSARQFPNYSSELNVNALLLGDSALYLCASSGVGQGNQPQHFGDGTRLSIL.

The chain uses TRBV30 and TRBJ1-5; the D gene is possibly TRBD1 (5 bases). CDR3 length equals 14 residues. Germline values: CDR1 GTSNPN, CDR2 SVGIG (reference sequence). Trimming removed 3 bases at V and 3 bases at J, with 12 bases between. CDR3 in amino acids: CAWRKGPLNQPQHF. Written as DNA, the CDR3 is TGTGCCTGGAGGAAGGGACCGCTCAATCAGCCCCAGCATTTT.

V gene TRBV28 combines with J gene TRBJ1-2; D remains ambiguous. The germline V and J ends were trimmed by 5 bases and 1 base, with 11 bases remaining between them. This CDR3 contains 14 residues. Germline V gene lookup returns CDR1 MDHEN and CDR2 SYDVKM. The CDR3 loop reads CASSPAGVNYGYTF. In nucleotides, the CDR3 is TGTGCCAGCAGTCCTGCAGGTGTTAACTATGGCTACACCTTC.

This clone came up once. This chain connects TRBV24-1 to TRBJ2-3, with 8 positions matching TRBD2. CDR3 length: 13 residues. Germline CDR1 is KGHDR and CDR2 is SFDVKD. V shed 9 bases and J 3 bases; nucleotides not matched to a gene: 4. This CDR3 is CATGGGGTDTQYF. The CDR3 DNA reads TGTGCCACCGGGGGCGGGGGGACAGATACGCAGTATTTT.

The chain is built from TRBV18 and TRBJ2-1, with TRBD1 matching over 8 bases. The CDR3 spans 14 residues. Germline V gene lookup returns CDR1 KGHSH and CDR2 LQKENI. Trimming at V came to 4 bases and at J to 7 bases, leaving 6 bases not matched to a gene. The CDR3, as DNA: TGTGCCAGCTCACGGGGGACAGGAGGAAATGAGCAGTTCTTC. Residues: CASSRGTGGNEQFF.